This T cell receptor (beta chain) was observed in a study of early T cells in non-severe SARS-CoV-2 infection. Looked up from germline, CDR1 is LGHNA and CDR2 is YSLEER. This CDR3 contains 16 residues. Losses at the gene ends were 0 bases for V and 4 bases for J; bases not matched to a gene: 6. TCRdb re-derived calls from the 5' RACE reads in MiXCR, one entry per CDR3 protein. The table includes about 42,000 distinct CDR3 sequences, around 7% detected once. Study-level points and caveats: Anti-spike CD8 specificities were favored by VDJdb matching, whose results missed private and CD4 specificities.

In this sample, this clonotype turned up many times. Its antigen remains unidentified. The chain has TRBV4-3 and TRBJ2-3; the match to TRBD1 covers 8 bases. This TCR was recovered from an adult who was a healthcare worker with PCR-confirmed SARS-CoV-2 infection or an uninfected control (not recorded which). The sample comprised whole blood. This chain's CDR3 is CASSQDRRGLADTQYF. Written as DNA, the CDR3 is TGCGCCAGCAGCCAAGATCGCAGGGGGCTCGCAGATACGCAGTATTTT.